This T cell receptor (beta chain) was sequenced in a study of blood T cells in healthy people across ages. Donor samples were obtained from healthy Caucasian individuals from Russia, aged 6 to 90. The use of a sample-barcoded 5' primer and a J-beta primer mix characterized a second PCR of about 6 to 11 cycles. The template-switch adaptor, which had 12 random nucleotides, put a tag on each cDNA molecule. Via MiXCR, TCRdb re-called the 5' RACE reads, giving one row per CDR3 protein. Of fewer than 1,000,000 distinct CDR3 sequences in the sample, 46% were seen once. Sequencing was done on a sample of blood. The TCR was taken from a man of 80 years or more in good health.

The CDR3 sequence: CASSADTTYGYTF. The CDR3 nucleotides are TGCGCCAGCAGTGCTGACACGACCTATGGCTACACCTTC. The chain joins TRBV10-1 to TRBJ1-2; D call uncertain. CDR3 length: 13 amino acids. V was pared by 4 bases and J by 4 bases, with 10 bases between. Germline lookup yields CDR1 WNHNN and CDR2 SYGVQD (reference sequence).